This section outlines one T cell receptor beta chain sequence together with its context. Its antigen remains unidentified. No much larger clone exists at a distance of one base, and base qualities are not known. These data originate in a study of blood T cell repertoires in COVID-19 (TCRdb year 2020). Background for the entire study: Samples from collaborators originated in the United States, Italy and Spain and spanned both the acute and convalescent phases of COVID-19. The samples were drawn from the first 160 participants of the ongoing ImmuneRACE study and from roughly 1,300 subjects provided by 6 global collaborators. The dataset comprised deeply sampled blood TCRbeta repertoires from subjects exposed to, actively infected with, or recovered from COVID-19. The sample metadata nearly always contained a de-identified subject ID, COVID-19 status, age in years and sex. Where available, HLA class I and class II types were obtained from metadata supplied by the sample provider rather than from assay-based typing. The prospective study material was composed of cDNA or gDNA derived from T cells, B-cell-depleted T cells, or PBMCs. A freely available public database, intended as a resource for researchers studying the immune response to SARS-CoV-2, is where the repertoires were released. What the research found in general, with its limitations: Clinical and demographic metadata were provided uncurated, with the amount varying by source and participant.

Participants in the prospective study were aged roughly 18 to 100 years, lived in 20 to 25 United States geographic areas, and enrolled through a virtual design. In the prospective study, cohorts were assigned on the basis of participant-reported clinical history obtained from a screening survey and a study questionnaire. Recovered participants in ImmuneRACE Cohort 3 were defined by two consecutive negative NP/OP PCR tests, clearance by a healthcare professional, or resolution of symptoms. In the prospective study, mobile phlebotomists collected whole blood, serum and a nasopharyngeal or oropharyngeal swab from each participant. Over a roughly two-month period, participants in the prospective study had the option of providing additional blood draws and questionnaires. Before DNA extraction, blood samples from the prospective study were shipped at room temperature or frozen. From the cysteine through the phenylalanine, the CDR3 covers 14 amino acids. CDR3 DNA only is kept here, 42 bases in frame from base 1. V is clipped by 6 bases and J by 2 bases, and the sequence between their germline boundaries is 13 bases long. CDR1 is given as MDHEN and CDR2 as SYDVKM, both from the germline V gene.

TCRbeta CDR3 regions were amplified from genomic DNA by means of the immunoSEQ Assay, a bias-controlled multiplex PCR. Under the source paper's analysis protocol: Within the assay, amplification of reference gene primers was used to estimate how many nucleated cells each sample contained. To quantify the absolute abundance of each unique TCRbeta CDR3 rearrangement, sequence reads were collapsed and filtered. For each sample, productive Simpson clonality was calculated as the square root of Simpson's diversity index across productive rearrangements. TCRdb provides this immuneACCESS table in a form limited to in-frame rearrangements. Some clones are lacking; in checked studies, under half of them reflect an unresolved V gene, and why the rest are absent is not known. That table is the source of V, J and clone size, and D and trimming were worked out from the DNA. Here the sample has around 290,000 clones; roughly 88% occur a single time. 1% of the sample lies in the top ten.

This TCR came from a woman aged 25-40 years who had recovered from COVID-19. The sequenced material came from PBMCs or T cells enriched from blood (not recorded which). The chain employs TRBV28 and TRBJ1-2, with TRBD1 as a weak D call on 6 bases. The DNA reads TGTGCCAGCAGCGGACAGACTCCAAACTATGGCTACACCTTC. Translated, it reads CASSGQTPNYGYTF.